The TCR beta chain described here comes from a study of blood T cell repertoires in COVID-19. Across the whole study: The cDNA or gDNA used as material had been derived from T cells, B-cell-depleted T cells, or PBMCs.

Original processing methods: Nucleated cell number was recorded as an estimate derived from reference gene primer amplification. Repertoires were generated with immunoSEQ multiplex PCR, while TCRdb's copy carries only in-frame clones and drops some. That table furnishes V, J and clone size, whereas the DNA furnished D and trimming. The profile shows 150,000 to 180,000 clones, around nine tenths of them singletons. The receptor comes from an older woman with acute or convalescent COVID-19. Sequencing was performed on peripheral blood.

CDR3 protein: CASSKTGNYGYTF. The DNA for the CDR3 is TGTGCCAGTAGTAAGACGGGGAACTATGGCTACACCTTC. V is TRBV19 and J is TRBJ1-2, with D unresolved. V was pared by 4 bases and J by 2 bases, with 8 bases between. The CDR3 loop spans 13 amino acids. Germline values: CDR1 LNHDA, CDR2 SQIVND (reference sequence).